The following is a TCR beta chain sequence with its context. Its antigen remains unidentified. Method: immunoSEQ multiplex PCR; TCRdb's copy keeps in-frame clones and lacks some. The sample has around 2,000,000 clones, about 95% seen once. This sample stems from a study of shared clonotypes between healthy human individuals. Study outcomes and limitations: Shared clonotypes across all four donors exceeded non-shared ones in generation probability.

The naive CD8 population came from CD45RO-negative cells selected for CCR7, without terminally differentiated effector memory CD45RA+ cells. Sequenced sample: naive CD8+ T cells sorted from blood. This clonotype originated in a man between 18 and 29 years old in good health.

CDR3 nucleotides: TGTGCCACCGTGACTGATTGGGGCTCGGGACGGGGCTACACCTTC. Translation: CATVTDWGSGRGYTF. The genes are TRBV6-5 and TRBJ1-2; maybe TRBD1 (5 bases). CDR3 length equals 15 residues. The germline V gene encodes CDR1 MNHEY and CDR2 SVGAGI. V shed 10 bases and J shed 8 bases, with 26 bases lying between them.